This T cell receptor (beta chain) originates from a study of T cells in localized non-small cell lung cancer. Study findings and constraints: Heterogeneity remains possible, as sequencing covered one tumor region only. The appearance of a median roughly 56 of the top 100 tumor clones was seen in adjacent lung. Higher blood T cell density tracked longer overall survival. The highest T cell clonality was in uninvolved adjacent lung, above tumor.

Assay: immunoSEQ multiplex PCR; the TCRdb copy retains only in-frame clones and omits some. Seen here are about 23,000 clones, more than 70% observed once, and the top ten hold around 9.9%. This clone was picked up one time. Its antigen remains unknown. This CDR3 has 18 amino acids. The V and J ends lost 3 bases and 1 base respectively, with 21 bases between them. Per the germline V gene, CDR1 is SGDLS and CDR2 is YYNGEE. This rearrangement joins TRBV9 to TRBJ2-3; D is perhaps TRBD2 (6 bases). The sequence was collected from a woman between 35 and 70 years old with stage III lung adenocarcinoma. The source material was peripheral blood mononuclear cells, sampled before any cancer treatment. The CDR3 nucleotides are TGTGCCAGCAGCGCCAATTCTGGCGGGACCTCACGCACAGATACGCAGTATTTT. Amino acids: CASSANSGGTSRTDTQYF.